The entry that follows covers one T cell receptor (beta chain) sequence. The data originate from a study of blood T cell repertoires in COVID-19. Study overall: PBMCs, B-cell-depleted T cells, or T cells were the source of the cDNA or gDNA that made up the material.

Libraries were prepared by immunoSEQ multiplex PCR; TCRdb keeps only in-frame clonotypes and omits some of them. Of about 59,000 clones listed, over 75% are singletons. Germline CDR1 is MNHEY and CDR2 is SMNVEV (reference sequence). The CDR3 covers 17 residues. With 6 bases clipped from V and 0 bases from J, the junction kept 10 bases outside the gene matches. The source of this sequence is an elderly man in a cohort sampled during active COVID-19. Sequencing was carried out using peripheral blood. V gene TRBV27 combines with J gene TRBJ1-5, with TRBD1 identical over 8 bases. The CDR3 region has the DNA TGTGCCAGCAGCCAGGGGGCGCACCTAAATAGCAATCAGCCCCAGCATTTT. As protein: CASSQGAHLNSNQPQHF.